The sequence of this T cell receptor (beta chain) was determined in a study of blood T cell repertoires in COVID-19. Study-level information: T cells, B-cell-depleted T cells, or PBMCs provided the cDNA or gDNA that served as material.

Seattle patient enrollment occurred during active infection, with longitudinal follow-up thereafter. This CDR3 comprises 20 residues. Trimming cost V 3 bases and J 10 bases; bases outside gene matches: 25. Here immunoSEQ multiplex PCR was the method, and the copy in TCRdb shows in-frame clones only, minus some. Seen here are 270,000 or so clones, about 81% observed once, and the top ten hold about 1.6%. The sample consisted of peripheral blood. V is TRBV23-1 and J is TRBJ2-1; 9 positions agree with TRBD1. TRBV23-1 is reported as an ORF; its role is uncertain. This clonotype was obtained from a human donor with COVID-19, enrolled during active disease. The donor label of this sample is uncertain. CDR3 nucleotide sequence: TGCGCCAGCAGTCATTATACCGGGACAGGGAGACTAGCTCCCATAGGGGAGCAGTTCTTC. It yields the protein CASSHYTGTGRLAPIGEQFF.